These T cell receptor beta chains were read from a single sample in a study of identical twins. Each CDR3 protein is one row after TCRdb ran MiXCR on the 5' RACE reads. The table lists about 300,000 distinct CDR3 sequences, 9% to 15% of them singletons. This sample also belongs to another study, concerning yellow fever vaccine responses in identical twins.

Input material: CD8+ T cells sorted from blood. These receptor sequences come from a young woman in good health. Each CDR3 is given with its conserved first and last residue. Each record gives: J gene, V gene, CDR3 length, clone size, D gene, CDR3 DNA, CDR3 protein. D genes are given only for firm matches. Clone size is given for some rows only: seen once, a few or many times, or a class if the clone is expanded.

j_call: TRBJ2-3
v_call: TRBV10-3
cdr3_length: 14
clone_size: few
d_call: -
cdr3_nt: TGTGCCATCGGGGATGGTGGTAGCACAGATACGCAGTATTTT
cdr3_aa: CAIGDGGSTDTQYF

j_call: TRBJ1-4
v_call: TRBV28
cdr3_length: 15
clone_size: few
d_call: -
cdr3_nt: TGTGCCAGCAACCTTCAAACAGGGTCGAGGGAAAAACTGTTTTTT
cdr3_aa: CASNLQTGSREKLFF

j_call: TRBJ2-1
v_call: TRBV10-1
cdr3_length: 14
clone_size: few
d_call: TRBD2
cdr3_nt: TGCGCCAGCAGTGAGGGCGGGAGGGCCAATGAGCAGTTCTTC
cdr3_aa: CASSEGGRANEQFF

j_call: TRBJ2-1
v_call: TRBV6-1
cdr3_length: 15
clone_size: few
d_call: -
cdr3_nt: TGTGCCAGCAGTGAAGTGGGGGCAGGGGGGGGTGAGCAGTTCTTC
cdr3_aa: CASSEVGAGGGEQFF

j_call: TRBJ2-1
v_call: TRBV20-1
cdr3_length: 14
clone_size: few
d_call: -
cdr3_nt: TGCAGTGAGGGACCGAGACCAAAATACAATGAGCAGTTCTTC
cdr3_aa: CSEGPRPKYNEQFF

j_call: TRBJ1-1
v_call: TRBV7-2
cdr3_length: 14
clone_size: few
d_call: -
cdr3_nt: TGTGCCAGCAGCTTAACATCCTTGAACACTGAAGCTTTCTTT
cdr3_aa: CASSLTSLNTEAFF

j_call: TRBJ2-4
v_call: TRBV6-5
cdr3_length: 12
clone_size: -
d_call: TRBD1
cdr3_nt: TGTGCCAGCAGTTCCCGGGACAGGGTGCCGTACTTC
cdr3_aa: CASSSRDRVPYF

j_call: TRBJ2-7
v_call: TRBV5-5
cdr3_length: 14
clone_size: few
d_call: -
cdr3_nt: TGTGCCAGCAGCTACGCTTTCGGGTCCTACGAGCAGTACTTC
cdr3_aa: CASSYAFGSYEQYF

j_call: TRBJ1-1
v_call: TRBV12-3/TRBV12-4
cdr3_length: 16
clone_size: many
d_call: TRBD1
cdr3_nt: TGTGCCAGCAGTTTTGGTCCGACAGGGGCCAACACTGAAGCTTTCTTT
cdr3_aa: CASSFGPTGANTEAFF

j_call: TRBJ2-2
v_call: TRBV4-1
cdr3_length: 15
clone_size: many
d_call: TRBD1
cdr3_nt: TGCGCCAGCAGCCAAGGACAGGGGGCCACCGGGGAGCTGTTTTTT
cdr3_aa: CASSQGQGATGELFF

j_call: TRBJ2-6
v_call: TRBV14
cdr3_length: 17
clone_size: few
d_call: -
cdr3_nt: TGTGCCAGCAGCCAAATGGATCTAGCGAGGGGGGCCAACGTCCTGACTTTC
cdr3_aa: CASSQMDLARGANVLTF

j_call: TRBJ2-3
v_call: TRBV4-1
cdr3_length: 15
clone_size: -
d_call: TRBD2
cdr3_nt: TGCGCCAGCAGCCCCGAACGGGGGGGCACAGATACGCAGTATTTT
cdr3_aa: CASSPERGGTDTQYF

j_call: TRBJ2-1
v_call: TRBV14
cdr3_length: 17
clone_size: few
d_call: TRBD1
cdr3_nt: TGTGCCAGCAGTACTGACGGCCCGGGACAGCTATACAATGAGCAGTTCTTC
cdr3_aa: CASSTDGPGQLYNEQFF

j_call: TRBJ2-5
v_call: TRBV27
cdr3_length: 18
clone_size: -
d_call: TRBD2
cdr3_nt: TGTGCCAGCAGGGGGCGGCTAGCGGGAGTCGTCTGGGAAGAGACCCAGTACTTC
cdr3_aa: CASRGRLAGVVWEETQYF

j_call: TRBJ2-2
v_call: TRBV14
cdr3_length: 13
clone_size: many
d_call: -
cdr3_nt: TGTGCCAGCAGCCGAACGAACACCGGGGAGCTGTTTTTT
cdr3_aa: CASSRTNTGELFF

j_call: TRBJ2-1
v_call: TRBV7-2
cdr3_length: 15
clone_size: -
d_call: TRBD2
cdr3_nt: TGTACCAGCAGCCCACTTAGCGGGGTATACAATGAGCAGTTCTTC
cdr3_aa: CTSSPLSGVYNEQFF

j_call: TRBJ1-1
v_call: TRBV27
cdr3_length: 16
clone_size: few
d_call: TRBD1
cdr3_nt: TGTGCCAGCAGTTTAAGGGACAGGGGTCGAGGCACTGAAGCTTTCTTT
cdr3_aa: CASSLRDRGRGTEAFF

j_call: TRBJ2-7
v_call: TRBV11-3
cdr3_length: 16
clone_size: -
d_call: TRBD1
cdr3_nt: TGTGCCAGCAGCGGCAGACAGGGGGCGATTTGGTACGAGCAGTACTTC
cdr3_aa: CASSGRQGAIWYEQYF

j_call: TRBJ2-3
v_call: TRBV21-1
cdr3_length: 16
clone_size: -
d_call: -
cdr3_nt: TGTGCCAGCAGCCCCGCTAGGCAGACACACACAGATACGCAGTATTTT
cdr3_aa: CASSPARQTHTDTQYF

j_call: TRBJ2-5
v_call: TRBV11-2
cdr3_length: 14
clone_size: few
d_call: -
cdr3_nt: TGTGCCAGCAGCCAGCCGACAACCCAAGAGACCCAGTACTTC
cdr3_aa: CASSQPTTQETQYF

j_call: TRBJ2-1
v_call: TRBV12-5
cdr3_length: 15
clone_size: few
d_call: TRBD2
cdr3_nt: TGTGCTAGTGGTCCTGGACTAGCGTATTACAATGAGCAGTTCTTC
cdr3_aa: CASGPGLAYYNEQFF

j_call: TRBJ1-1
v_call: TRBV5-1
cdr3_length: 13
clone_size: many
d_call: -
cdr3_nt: TGCGCCAGCAGCCCGTCCGGGGGCACTGAAGCTTTCTTT
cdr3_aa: CASSPSGGTEAFF

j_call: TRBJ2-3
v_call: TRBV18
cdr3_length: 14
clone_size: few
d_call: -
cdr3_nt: TGTGCCAGCTCACCGACAGGGAGGAGAGATACGCAGTATTTT
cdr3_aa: CASSPTGRRDTQYF

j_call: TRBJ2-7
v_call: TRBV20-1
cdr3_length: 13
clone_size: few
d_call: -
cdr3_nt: TGCAGTGCTAGAGATGGAGGGTCCTACGAGCAGTACTTC
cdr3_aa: CSARDGGSYEQYF

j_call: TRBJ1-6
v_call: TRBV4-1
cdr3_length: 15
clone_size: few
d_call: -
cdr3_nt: TGCGCCAGCAGCCCTACGGCAGGGTTTAATTCACCCCTCCACTTT
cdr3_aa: CASSPTAGFNSPLHF

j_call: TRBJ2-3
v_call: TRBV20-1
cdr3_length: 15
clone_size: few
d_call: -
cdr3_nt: TGCAGTGCTAGAGGCGAGACAGGTCCCACAGATACGCAGTATTTT
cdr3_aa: CSARGETGPTDTQYF

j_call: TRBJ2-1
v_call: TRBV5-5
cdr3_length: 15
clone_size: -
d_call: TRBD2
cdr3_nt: TGTGCCAGCAGCTTCAGCGGGAGGGCCGGAATTGAGCAGTTCTTC
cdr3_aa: CASSFSGRAGIEQFF

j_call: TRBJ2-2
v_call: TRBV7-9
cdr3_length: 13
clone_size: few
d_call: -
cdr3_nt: TGTGCCAGCAATGAGCATTCCACCGGGGAGCTGTTTTTT
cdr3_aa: CASNEHSTGELFF

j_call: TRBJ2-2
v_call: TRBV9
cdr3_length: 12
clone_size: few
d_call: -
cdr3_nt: TGTGCCAGCAGCATTAACACCGGGGAGCTGTTTTTT
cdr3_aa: CASSINTGELFF

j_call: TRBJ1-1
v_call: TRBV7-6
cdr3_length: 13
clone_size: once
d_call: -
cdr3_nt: TGTGCCAGCAGCCCCTTGGTTTACACTGAAGCTTTCTTT
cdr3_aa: CASSPLVYTEAFF

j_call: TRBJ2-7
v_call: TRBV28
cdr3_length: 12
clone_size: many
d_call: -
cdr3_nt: TGTGCCAGCAGTTTACCCTCCCCCGAGCAGTACTTC
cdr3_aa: CASSLPSPEQYF

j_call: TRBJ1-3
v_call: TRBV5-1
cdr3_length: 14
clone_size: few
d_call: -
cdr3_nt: TGCGCCAGCAGCCCCGGGAGATCTGGAAACACCATATATTTT
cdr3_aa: CASSPGRSGNTIYF

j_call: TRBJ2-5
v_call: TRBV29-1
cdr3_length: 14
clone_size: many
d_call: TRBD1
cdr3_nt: TGCAGCGTGGCTGGACAGGGGGCTCAAGAGACCCAGTACTTC
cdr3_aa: CSVAGQGAQETQYF

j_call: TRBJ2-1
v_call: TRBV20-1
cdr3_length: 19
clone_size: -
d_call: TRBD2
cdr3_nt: TGCAGTGCTCCCCGACTAGCGGGGGGCACGTACGCGTCCTACAATGAGCAGTTCTTC
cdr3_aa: CSAPRLAGGTYASYNEQFF

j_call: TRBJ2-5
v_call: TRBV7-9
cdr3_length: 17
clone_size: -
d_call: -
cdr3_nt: TGTGCCAGCAGCTCCCCCGGGGTTCCGATCGGCGGAGAGACCCAGTACTTC
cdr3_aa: CASSSPGVPIGGETQYF

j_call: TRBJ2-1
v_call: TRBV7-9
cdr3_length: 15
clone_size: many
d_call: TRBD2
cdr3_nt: TGTGCCAGCAGCTCGGCGGGGGGGACCCAATGGGAGCAGTTCTTC
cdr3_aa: CASSSAGGTQWEQFF

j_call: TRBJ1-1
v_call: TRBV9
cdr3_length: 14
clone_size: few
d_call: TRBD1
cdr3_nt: TGTGCCAGCAGCCGGACAGGCGGCTACACTGAAGCTTTCTTT
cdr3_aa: CASSRTGGYTEAFF

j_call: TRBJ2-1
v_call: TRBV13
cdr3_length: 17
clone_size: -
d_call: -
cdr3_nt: TGTGCCAGCAGCTTAGAAGTCGTTAGCCCTTACTACAATGAGCAGTTCTTC
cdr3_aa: CASSLEVVSPYYNEQFF

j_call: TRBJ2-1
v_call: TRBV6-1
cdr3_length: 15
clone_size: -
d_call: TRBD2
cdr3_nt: TGTGCCAGCAGTCGAATAGCGGGGGGTTACAATGAGCAGTTCTTC
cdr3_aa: CASSRIAGGYNEQFF

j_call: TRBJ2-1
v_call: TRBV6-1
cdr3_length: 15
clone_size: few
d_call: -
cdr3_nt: TGTGCCAGCAGTGGGGAGGGGGGAGCCTACAATGAGCAGTTCTTC
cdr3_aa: CASSGEGGAYNEQFF

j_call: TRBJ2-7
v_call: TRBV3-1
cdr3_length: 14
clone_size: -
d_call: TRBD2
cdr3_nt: TGTGCCAGCAGTCCTGGTAGCGGGACCTACGAGCAGTACTTC
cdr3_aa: CASSPGSGTYEQYF

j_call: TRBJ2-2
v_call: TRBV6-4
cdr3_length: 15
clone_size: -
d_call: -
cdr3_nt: TGTGCCAGCAGTGATACTGCGCGCGACACCGGGGAGCTGTTTTTT
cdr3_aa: CASSDTARDTGELFF

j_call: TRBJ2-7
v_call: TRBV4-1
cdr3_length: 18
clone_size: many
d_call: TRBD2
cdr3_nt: TGCGCCAGCAGCCGAAACCCATTTACTAGCGGGAGCTCCTACGAGCAGTACTTC
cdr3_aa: CASSRNPFTSGSSYEQYF

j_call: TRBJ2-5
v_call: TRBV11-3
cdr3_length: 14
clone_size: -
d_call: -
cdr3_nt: TGTGCCAGCAGCCCTAATTCCGATAAAGAGACCCAGTACTTC
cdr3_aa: CASSPNSDKETQYF

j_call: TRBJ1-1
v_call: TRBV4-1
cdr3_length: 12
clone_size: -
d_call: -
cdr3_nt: TGCGCCAGCAGCCAAGGGCGAGATGAAGCTTTCTTT
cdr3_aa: CASSQGRDEAFF

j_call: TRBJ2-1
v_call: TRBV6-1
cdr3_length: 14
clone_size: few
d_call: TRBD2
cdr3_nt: TGTGCCAGTAACCGGGAGGGCTCCTACAATGAGCAGTTCTTC
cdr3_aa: CASNREGSYNEQFF

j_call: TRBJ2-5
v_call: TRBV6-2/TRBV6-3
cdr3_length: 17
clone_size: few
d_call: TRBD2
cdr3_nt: TGTGCCAGCAGTTACCCTTTAGCGGGAGGCATCCAAGAGACCCAGTACTTC
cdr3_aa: CASSYPLAGGIQETQYF

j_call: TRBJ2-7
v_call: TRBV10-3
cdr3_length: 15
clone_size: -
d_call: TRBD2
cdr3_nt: TGTGCCATCAGTGTACCTAGCGGGAGCACGTACGAGCAGTACTTC
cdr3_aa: CAISVPSGSTYEQYF

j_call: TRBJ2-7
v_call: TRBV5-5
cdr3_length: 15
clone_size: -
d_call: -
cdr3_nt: TGTGCCAGCAGCCTCTATAGGGGAGCACCCTACGAGCAGTACTTC
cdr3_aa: CASSLYRGAPYEQYF

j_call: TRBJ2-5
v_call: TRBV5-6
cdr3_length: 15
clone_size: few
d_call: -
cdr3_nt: TGTGCCAGCAGCTTCGGGGCAGGGCGGCCGGAGACCCAGTACTTC
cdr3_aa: CASSFGAGRPETQYF

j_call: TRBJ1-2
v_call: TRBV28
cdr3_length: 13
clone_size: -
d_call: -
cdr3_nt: TGTGCCAGCAGTCCTACAGATAACTATGGCTACACCTTC
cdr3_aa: CASSPTDNYGYTF